Included here is one T cell receptor (beta chain) sequence, with context. The sample comes from a study of blood T cell repertoires in COVID-19. Study-level background: Collection of acute and convalescent COVID-19 samples took place in the United States, Italy and Spain. T cells, B-cell-depleted T cells, or PBMCs supplied cDNA or gDNA.

Authors' processing steps: Cell counts per sample came from amplifying reference gene primers. The table came from immunoSEQ multiplex PCR; TCRdb's copy has only in-frame clones and leaves some out. The DNA gave D and trimming, while V, J and clone size come from that table. The profile shows approximately 180,000 clones, over 65% of them singletons. The CDR3 loop spans 15 amino acids. V was shortened by 6 bases and J by 2 bases, with 17 bases between the two germline ends. Germline-derived CDR1 and CDR2 are MDHEN and SYDVKM. A Seattle source enrolled patients during active infection and followed them longitudinally.

The chain employs TRBV28 and TRBJ2-7; possible D gene TRBD2, 7 bases. This receptor was identified in a person aged 65-85 years with COVID-19, enrolled during active disease. Sequences were obtained from peripheral blood. The CDR3 DNA is TGTGCCAGCAGAGGAGGGGGGGTAGGAACCTACGAGCAGTACTTC. Its translation: CASRGGGVGTYEQYF.